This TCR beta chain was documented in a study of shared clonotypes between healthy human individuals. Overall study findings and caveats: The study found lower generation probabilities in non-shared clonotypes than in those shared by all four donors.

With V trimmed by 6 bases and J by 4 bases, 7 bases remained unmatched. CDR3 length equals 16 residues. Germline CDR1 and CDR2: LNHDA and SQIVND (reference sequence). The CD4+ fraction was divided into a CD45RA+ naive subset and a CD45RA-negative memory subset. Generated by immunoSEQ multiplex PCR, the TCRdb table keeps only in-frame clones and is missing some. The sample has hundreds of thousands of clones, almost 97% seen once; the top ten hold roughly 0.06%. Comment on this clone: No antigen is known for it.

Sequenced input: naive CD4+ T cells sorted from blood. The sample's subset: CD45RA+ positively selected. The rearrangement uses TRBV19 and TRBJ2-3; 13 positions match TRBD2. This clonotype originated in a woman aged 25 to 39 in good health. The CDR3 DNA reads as TGTGCCAGTAGCCCACGGACTAGCGGGGGACCAGATACGCAGTATTTT. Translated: CASSPRTSGGPDTQYF.